The sequence of this T cell receptor beta chain was determined in a study of glioma-infiltrating T cells. Regarding the study as a whole: Above-expected tissue-blood divergence occurred in all gliomas, most in low-grade ones. Very few CDR3 sequences were shared between tissue and blood.

Amplification of TCR alpha and beta CDR3 regions from RNA used iRepertoire nested multiplex PCR. Tissue mRNA or PBMC total RNA, roughly 95-400 ng, went into one-step reverse transcription and amplification. From the multiplex PCR reads, TCRdb called clonotypes with MiXCR, one entry per CDR3 protein. The sample holds approximately 140,000 distinct CDR3 sequences, under 30% seen once. The CDR3 spans 14 residues. Germline CDR1 reads MNHEY; CDR2 reads SVGAGI. In its sample, this clonotype was seen once. The target antigen is unknown. A much larger clone sits a single nucleotide away, making a read error possible.

The receptor's source is a human donor with low-grade glioma or glioblastoma, undergoing nonglioma brain surgery, or in good health (not recorded which). The chain joins TRBV6-5 to TRBJ1-1; D is perhaps TRBD1 (5 bases). Input material: glioma tissue, nonneoplastic brain tissue, or PBMCs (not recorded which). The CDR3 DNA sequence: TGTGCCAGCATTTCAACCTGGGCGGACACTAAAGCTTTCTTT. Its protein product is CASISTWADTKAFF.